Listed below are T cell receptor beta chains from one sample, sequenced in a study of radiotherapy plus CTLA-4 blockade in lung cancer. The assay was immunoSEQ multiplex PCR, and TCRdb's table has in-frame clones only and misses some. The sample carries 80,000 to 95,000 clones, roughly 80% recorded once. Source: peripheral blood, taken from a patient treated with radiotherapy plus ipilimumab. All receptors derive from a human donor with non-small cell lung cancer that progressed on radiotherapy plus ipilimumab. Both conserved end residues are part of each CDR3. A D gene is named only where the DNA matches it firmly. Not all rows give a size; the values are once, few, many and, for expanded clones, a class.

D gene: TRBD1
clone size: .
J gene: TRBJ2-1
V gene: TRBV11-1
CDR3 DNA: TGTGCCAGCAGCCGTGTGACAGGGCGGGATGAGCAGTTCTTC
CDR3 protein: CASSRVTGRDEQFF

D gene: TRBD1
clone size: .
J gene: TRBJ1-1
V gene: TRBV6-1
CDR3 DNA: TGTGCCAGCAGTGAAGGGACAGGGAGATGGAACACTGAAGCTTTCTTT
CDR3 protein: CASSEGTGRWNTEAFF

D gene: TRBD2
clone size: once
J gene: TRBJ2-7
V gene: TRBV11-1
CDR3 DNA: TGTGCCAGCAGCCCGGGGACTAGCTCCTACGAGCAGTACTTC
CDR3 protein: CASSPGTSSYEQYF

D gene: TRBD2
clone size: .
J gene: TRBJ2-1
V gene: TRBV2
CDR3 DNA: TGTGCCAGCGGTAGGGGACTAGCGGGAGATAATGAGCAGTTCTTC
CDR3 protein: CASGRGLAGDNEQFF

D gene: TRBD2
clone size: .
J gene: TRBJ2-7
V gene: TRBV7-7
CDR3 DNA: TGTGCTAGCAGCCCGGGACTAGGTGGATCCTACGAGCAGTACTTC
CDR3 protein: CASSPGLGGSYEQYF

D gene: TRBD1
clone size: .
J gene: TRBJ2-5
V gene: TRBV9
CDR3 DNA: TGTGCCAGCAGCGTAAGCTTGGGGACAGGGGTAGGAGAGACCCAGTACTTC
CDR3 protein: CASSVSLGTGVGETQYF

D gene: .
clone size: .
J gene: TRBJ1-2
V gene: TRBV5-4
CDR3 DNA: TGTGCCAGCAGCCAGACGGACGGACCTGTCTCCTTC
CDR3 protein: CASSQTDGPVSF

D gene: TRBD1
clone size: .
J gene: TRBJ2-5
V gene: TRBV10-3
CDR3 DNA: TGTGCCGTAGGACAGACGGACAGGGTTTTATCAGGGACCCAGTACTTC
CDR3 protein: CAVGQTDRVLSGTQYF

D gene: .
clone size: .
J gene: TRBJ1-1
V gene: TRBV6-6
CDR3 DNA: TGTGCCAGCAGTTGGGCGGGGGTAGCGAACACTGAAGCTTTCTTT
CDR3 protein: CASSWAGVANTEAFF

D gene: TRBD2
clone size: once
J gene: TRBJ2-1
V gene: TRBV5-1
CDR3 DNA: TGCGCCAGCAGCTCGACTAGCGGGAGTGGAAATGAGCAGTTCTTC
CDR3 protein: CASSSTSGSGNEQFF

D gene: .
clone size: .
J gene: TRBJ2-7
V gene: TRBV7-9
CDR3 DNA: TGTGCCAGCAGCTTATACTACGAGCAGTACTTC
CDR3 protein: CASSLYYEQYF

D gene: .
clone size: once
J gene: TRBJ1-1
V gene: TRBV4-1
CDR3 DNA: TGCGCCAGCAGCACCCTTGCAGGGATTGAAGCTTTCTTT
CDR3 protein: CASSTLAGIEAFF

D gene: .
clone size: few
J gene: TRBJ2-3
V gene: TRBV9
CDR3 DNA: TGTGCCAGCAGCGTAGGTGGTGGTTGGACAGATACGCAGTATTTT
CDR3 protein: CASSVGGGWTDTQYF

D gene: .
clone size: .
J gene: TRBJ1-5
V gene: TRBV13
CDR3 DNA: TGTGCCAGCAGCCTCGGACGGGGCAATCAGCCCCAGCATTTT
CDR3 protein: CASSLGRGNQPQHF

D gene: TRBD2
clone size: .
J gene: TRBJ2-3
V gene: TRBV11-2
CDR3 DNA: TGTGCCAGCAGCCCCCTTACTAGCGGGAGCACAGATACGCAGTATTTT
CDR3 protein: CASSPLTSGSTDTQYF

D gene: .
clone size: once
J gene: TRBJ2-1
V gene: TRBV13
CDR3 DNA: TGTGCCAGCAGCTTATCTTACAATGAGCAGTTCTTC
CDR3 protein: CASSLSYNEQFF

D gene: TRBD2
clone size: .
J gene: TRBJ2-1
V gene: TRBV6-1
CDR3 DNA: TGTGCCAGCAAACGGACTAGCGAGGGCAATGAGCAGTTCTTC
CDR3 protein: CASKRTSEGNEQFF

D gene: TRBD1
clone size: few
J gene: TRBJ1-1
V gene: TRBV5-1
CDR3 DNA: TGCGCCAGCAGGTTGACCGGGACAGGAGGCTCACTGTCAGAAAGGAACACTGAAGCTTTCTTT
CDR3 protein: CASRLTGTGGSLSERNTEAFF

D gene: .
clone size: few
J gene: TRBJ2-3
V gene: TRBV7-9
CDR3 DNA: TGTGCCAGCAGCTTAGGGCCCGTTAGCACAGATACGCAGTATTTT
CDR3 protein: CASSLGPVSTDTQYF

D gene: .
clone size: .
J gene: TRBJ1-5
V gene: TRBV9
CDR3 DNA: TGTGCCAGCAGCGACACACCCCATAGCAATCAGCCCCAGCATTTT
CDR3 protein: CASSDTPHSNQPQHF

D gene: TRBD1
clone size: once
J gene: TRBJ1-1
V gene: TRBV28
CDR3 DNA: TGTGCCAGCAGCCGACAGGGGCCGAACACTGAAGCTTTCTTT
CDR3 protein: CASSRQGPNTEAFF

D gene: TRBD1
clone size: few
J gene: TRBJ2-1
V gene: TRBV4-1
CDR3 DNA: TGCGCCAGCAGCCAAGAAGGGACAGGGCTCTACAATGAGCAGTTCTTC
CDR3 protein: CASSQEGTGLYNEQFF

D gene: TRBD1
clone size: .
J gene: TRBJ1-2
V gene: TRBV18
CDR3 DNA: TGTGCCAGCAGGGGGACAGGAATCTATGGCTACACCTTC
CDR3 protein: CASRGTGIYGYTF

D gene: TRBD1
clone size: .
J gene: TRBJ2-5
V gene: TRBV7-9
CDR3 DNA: TGTGCCAGCAGCTTAGGGGGACAGGGGGAGACCCAGTACTTC
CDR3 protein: CASSLGGQGETQYF

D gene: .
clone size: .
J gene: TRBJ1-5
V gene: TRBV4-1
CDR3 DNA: TGCGCCAGCAGCCAAGCGATCAGGGCCAATCAGCCCCAGCATTTT
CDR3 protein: CASSQAIRANQPQHF

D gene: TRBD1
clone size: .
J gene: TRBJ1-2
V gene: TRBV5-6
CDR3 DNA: TGTGCCAGCAGCTTTCCGATAAGGACAGCAGGGGGAAGGACCTACACCTTC
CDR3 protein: CASSFPIRTAGGRTYTF

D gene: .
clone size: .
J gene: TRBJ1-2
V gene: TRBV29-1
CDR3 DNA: TGCAGCGCGGGGGGAGCGGATGGCTACACCTTC
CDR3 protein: CSAGGADGYTF

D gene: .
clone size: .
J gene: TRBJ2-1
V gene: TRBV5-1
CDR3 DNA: TGCGCCAGCAGGGCGTTCGAGTTCTCCTACAATGAGCAGTTCTTC
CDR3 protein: CASRAFEFSYNEQFF

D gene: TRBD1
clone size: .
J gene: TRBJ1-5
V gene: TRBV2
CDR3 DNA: TGTGCCAGCAGTGATCTCGGACAGGGAAATCAGCCCCAGCATTTT
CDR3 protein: CASSDLGQGNQPQHF

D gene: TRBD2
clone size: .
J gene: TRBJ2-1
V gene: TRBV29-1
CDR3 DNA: TGCAGCGTCGGGACTAGCGGGAGAATTTTCGATGAGCAGTTCTTC
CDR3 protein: CSVGTSGRIFDEQFF

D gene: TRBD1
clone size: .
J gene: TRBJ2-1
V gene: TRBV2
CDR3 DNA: TGTGCCAGCAGTGAAACCGGGACAGTAAGTTCCAATGAGCAGTTCTTC
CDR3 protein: CASSETGTVSSNEQFF

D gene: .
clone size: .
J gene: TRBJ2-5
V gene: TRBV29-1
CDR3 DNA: TGCAGCGTTCGCCCCCAAGAGACCCAGTACTTC
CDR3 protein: CSVRPQETQYF

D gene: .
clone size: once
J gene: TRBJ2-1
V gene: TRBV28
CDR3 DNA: TGTGCCAGCGAGATTCCGCGGCGGCACAATGAGCAGTTCTTC
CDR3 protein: CASEIPRRHNEQFF

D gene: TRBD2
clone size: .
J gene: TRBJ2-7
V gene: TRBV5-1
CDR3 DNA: TGCGCCAGCAGCTTACCAGGACTAGCGGGAGGCGATTGGGAGTACGAGCAGTACTTC
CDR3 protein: CASSLPGLAGGDWEYEQYF